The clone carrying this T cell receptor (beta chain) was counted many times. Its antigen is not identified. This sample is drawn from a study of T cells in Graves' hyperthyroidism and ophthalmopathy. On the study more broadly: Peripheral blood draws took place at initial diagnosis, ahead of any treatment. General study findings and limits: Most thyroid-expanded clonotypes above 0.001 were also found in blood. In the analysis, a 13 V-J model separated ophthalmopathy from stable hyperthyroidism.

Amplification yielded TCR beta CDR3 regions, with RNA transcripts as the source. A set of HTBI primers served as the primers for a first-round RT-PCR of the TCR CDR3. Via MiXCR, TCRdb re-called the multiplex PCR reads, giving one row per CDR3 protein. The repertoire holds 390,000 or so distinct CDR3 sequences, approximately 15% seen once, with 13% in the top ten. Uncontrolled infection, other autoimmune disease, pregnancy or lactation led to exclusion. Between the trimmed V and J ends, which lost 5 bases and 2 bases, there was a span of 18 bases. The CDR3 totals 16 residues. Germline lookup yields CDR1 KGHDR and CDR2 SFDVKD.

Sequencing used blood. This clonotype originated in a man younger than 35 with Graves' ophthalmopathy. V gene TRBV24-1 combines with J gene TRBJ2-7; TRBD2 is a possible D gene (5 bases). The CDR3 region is CATSGSFGADAYEQYF. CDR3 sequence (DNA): TGTGCCACCAGTGGTTCGTTTGGAGCGGACGCCTACGAGCAGTACTTC.